The 3 T cell receptor beta chains below come from one sample, sequenced in a study of identical twins (dated by TCRdb to about 2016). Preparation of the library involved 5' RACE. Instrument used: Illumina HiSeq 2000. TCRdb ran its own pipeline on the public reads, namely fastp trimming at Q25 and MiXCR clone calling, and kept in-frame beta chains. Rows with one shared CDR3 protein collapse into an entry with the most common genes and DNA. The table for this sample lists 520,000 or so distinct CDR3 sequences; roughly 21% of them were counted only once. Around 0.91% of the sample is taken by the ten largest. In addition, the sample was reused for a study of T cells expressing NK-cell markers.

Sequencing used CD4+ T cells sorted from blood. These receptors originate from a woman aged 18 to 35 in good health.

V usage is TRBV12-3 or TRBV12-4 and J usage is TRBJ2-3, with D hard to call. V lost 6 bases to trimming and J lost 5 bases, with 9 bases between them. CDR3 length: 12 residues. The CDR3 reads CASSVIRDTQYF. As DNA, the CDR3 is TGTGCCAGCAGCGTTATAAGAGATACGCAGTATTTT.

This clonotype has just a few counts. The chain is built from TRBV12-3 or TRBV12-4 and TRBJ2-2; 7 bases are shared with TRBD2. The CDR3 has 15 residues. J gave up 5 bases and V 6 bases, and 9 bases lay outside the gene matches. The CDR3 coding sequence is TGTGCCAGCAGCCCGGGACTAACCTTGACCGGGGAGCTGTTTTTT. This gives the protein CASSPGLTLTGELFF.

The rearrangement uses TRBV12-3 or TRBV12-4 and TRBJ1-1; 8 bases line up with TRBD1. CDR3 size: 17 residues. V dropped 2 bases and J dropped 0; count of bases not matched to a gene: 8. CDR3 in amino acids: CASSLTRTGKVNTEAFF. Here the CDR3 DNA reads TGTGCCAGCAGTTTAACTAGGACAGGGAAGGTGAACACTGAAGCTTTCTTT.